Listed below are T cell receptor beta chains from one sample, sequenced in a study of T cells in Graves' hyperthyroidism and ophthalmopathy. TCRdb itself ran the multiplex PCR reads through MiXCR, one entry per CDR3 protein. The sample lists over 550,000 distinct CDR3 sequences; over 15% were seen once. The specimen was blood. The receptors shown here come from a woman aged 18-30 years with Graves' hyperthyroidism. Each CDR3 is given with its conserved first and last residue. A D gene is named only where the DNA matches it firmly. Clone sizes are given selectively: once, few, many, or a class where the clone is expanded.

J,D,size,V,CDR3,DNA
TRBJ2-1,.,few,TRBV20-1,CSARAHNEQFF,TGCAGTGCTAGAGCCCACAATGAGCAGTTCTTC
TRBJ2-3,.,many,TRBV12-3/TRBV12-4,CASSETNGQYSTDTQYF,TGTGCCAGCAGTGAAACGAACGGACAGTACTCCACAGATACGCAGTATTTT
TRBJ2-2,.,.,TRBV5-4,CASSLNLGGAVAGELFF,TGTGCCAGCAGCTTGAACTTGGGGGGCGCGGTTGCCGGGGAGCTGTTTTTT
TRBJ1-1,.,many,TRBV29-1,CSVEDGDLGAFF,TGCAGCGTTGAAGATGGGGACCTCGGGGCTTTCTTT
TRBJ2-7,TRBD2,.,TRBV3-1,CASSQDIFGIAGRSYEQYF,TGTGCCAGCAGCCAAGATATTTTTGGGATAGCGGGTCGCTCCTACGAGCAGTACTTC
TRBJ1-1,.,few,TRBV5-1,CASRLGPGEDEAFF,TGCGCCAGCAGACTCGGACCGGGGGAAGATGAAGCTTTCTTT
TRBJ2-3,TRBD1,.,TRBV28,CASSVQGVRTDTQYF,TGTGCCAGCAGTGTCCAGGGGGTCCGCACAGATACGCAGTATTTT
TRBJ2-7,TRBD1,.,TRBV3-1,CASSQVFARDSTYEQYF,TGTGCCAGCAGCCAAGTCTTCGCCAGGGACAGTACCTACGAGCAGTACTTC
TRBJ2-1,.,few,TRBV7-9,CASSLAVAMDEQFF,TGTGCCAGCAGCTTAGCGGTGGCGATGGATGAGCAGTTCTTC
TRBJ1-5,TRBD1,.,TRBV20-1,CSASEGAGNQPQHF,TGCAGTGCTAGTGAGGGGGCTGGCAATCAGCCCCAGCATTTT
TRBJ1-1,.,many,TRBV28,CASNQGGNTEAFF,TGTGCCAGCAACCAAGGGGGGAACACTGAAGCTTTCTTT
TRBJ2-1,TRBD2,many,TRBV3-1,CASSARGGYNEQFF,TGTGCCAGCAGCGCGCGGGGGGGCTACAATGAGCAGTTCTTC
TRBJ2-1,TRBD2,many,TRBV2,CASRLLTSGRINEQFF,TGTGCCAGCAGATTATTGACTAGCGGGAGGATTAATGAGCAGTTCTTC